This T cell receptor beta chain was recorded in a study of CD8+ T cells in alopecia areata. Notes on the study in general: Only a single nonresponder existed, so baseline CD8+ expansion links stay unclear.

This clone was detected a few times. Its target is not known. The CDR3 runs 12 residues. V lost 0 bases and J lost 1, with 1 base in between. The germline V gene has CDR1 GTSNPN and CDR2 SVGIG (reference sequence). Sample treatment: oral pan-JAK inhibitor, 5-10 mg twice daily. PBMCs were stained for CD3, CD4 and CD8, and CD4+ and CD8+ T cells were sorted. Sequencing relied on a cDNA template that was reverse transcribed from extracted RNA. The protocol was immunoSEQ multiplex PCR, while the TCRdb copy is restricted to in-frame clones and leaves out a portion. The repertoire includes about 120,000 clones, about half of them detected once, and approximately 0.5% sits in the top ten.

The source was CD4+ T cells sorted from blood, collected at week 4, from a patient treated with tofacitinib. V is TRBV30 and J is TRBJ2-1; unclear D gene. This clonotype was obtained from a human donor with alopecia areata. The CDR3 here is CAWSVSYNEQFF. CDR3 bases: TGTGCCTGGAGTGTATCCTACAATGAGCAGTTCTTC.